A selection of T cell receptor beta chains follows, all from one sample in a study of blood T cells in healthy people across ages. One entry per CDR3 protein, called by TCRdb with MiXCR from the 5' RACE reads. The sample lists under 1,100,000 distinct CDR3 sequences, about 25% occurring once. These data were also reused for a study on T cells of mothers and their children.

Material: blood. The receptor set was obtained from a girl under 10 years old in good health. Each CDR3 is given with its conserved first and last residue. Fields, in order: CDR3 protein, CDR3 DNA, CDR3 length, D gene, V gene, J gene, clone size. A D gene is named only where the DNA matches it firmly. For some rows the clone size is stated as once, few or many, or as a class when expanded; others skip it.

cdr3_aa: CASSQEGRQEDF
cdr3_nt: TGTGCCAGCAGCCAAGAAGGGCGGCAGGAAGACTTC
cdr3_length: 12
d_call: NA
v_call: TRBV3-1
j_call: TRBJ2-5
clone_size: NA

cdr3_aa: CATSDWEDKMHTQYF
cdr3_nt: TGTGCCACCAGTGATTGGGAGGACAAAATGCATACGCAGTATTTT
cdr3_length: 15
d_call: NA
v_call: TRBV24-1
j_call: TRBJ2-3
clone_size: few

cdr3_aa: CASDRKGSEQYF
cdr3_nt: TGTGCCAGCGATCGAAAAGGTTCAGAGCAGTACTTC
cdr3_length: 12
d_call: NA
v_call: TRBV28
j_call: TRBJ2-7
clone_size: few

cdr3_aa: CAIGDSSSYNEQFF
cdr3_nt: TGTGCCATCGGGGACTCGAGCTCCTACAATGAGCAGTTCTTC
cdr3_length: 14
d_call: NA
v_call: TRBV10-3
j_call: TRBJ2-1
clone_size: few

cdr3_aa: CSAGGLAGGRQFF
cdr3_nt: TGCAGTGCTGGAGGACTAGCGGGGGGGCGGCAGTTCTTC
cdr3_length: 13
d_call: TRBD2
v_call: TRBV20-1
j_call: TRBJ2-1
clone_size: NA

cdr3_aa: CASSQPQGHTEAFF
cdr3_nt: TGCGCCAGCAGCCAGCCTCAGGGTCACACTGAAGCTTTCTTT
cdr3_length: 14
d_call: NA
v_call: TRBV4-1
j_call: TRBJ1-1
clone_size: NA

cdr3_aa: CASSLALRADSEKLFF
cdr3_nt: TGTGCCAGCAGCTTAGCGCTAAGGGCAGACAGCGAAAAACTGTTTTTT
cdr3_length: 16
d_call: NA
v_call: TRBV7-9
j_call: TRBJ1-4
clone_size: once

cdr3_aa: CASSLNPERQNIQYF
cdr3_nt: TGTGCCAGCAGTTTAAACCCGGAACGCCAAAACATTCAGTACTTC
cdr3_length: 15
d_call: NA
v_call: TRBV12-3/TRBV12-4
j_call: TRBJ2-4
clone_size: few

cdr3_aa: CATSRGLAGKYNEQFF
cdr3_nt: TGTGCCACCAGCCGGGGACTAGCGGGAAAATACAATGAGCAGTTCTTC
cdr3_length: 16
d_call: TRBD2
v_call: TRBV15
j_call: TRBJ2-1
clone_size: few

cdr3_aa: CSVDDTFEGGNTEAFF
cdr3_nt: TGCAGCGTTGACGATACCTTCGAGGGCGGGAACACTGAAGCTTTCTTT
cdr3_length: 16
d_call: NA
v_call: TRBV29-1
j_call: TRBJ1-1
clone_size: NA

cdr3_aa: CASRGLAGGRIQETQYF
cdr3_nt: TGCGCCAGCCGGGGACTAGCGGGAGGCCGAATACAAGAGACCCAGTACTTC
cdr3_length: 17
d_call: TRBD2
v_call: TRBV5-1
j_call: TRBJ2-5
clone_size: NA

cdr3_aa: CASSLRGGDERYF
cdr3_nt: TGTGCCAGCAGTTTAAGGGGCGGAGACGAGCGGTACTTC
cdr3_length: 13
d_call: NA
v_call: TRBV12-3/TRBV12-4
j_call: TRBJ2-7
clone_size: NA

cdr3_aa: CSVEGLYEQYF
cdr3_nt: TGCAGCGTTGAGGGACTTTACGAGCAGTACTTC
cdr3_length: 11
d_call: NA
v_call: TRBV29-1
j_call: TRBJ2-7
clone_size: NA

cdr3_aa: CASRLAQTNTEAFF
cdr3_nt: TGTGCCAGCAGACTCGCCCAGACTAACACTGAAGCTTTCTTT
cdr3_length: 14
d_call: NA
v_call: TRBV28
j_call: TRBJ1-1
clone_size: few

cdr3_aa: CASRTLDYEQYF
cdr3_nt: TGTGCCAGCAGGACTCTCGACTACGAGCAGTACTTC
cdr3_length: 12
d_call: NA
v_call: TRBV27
j_call: TRBJ2-7
clone_size: NA

cdr3_aa: CSVPGGGTQYF
cdr3_nt: TGCAGCGTCCCCGGGGGGGGTACGCAGTATTTT
cdr3_length: 11
d_call: TRBD2
v_call: TRBV29-1
j_call: TRBJ2-3
clone_size: NA

cdr3_aa: CASSFRRGTQYF
cdr3_nt: TGTGCCAGCAGCTTTAGGCGGGGGACCCAGTACTTC
cdr3_length: 12
d_call: NA
v_call: TRBV7-2
j_call: TRBJ2-5
clone_size: NA

cdr3_aa: CASSLAPADEQFF
cdr3_nt: TGCGCCAGCAGCTTGGCGCCGGCCGATGAGCAGTTCTTC
cdr3_length: 13
d_call: NA
v_call: TRBV7-2
j_call: TRBJ2-1
clone_size: few

cdr3_aa: CASRDSTHNEQFF
cdr3_nt: TGTGCCAGCCGGGACAGTACTCACAATGAGCAGTTCTTC
cdr3_length: 13
d_call: TRBD1
v_call: TRBV6-2/TRBV6-3
j_call: TRBJ2-1
clone_size: NA

cdr3_aa: CSAALAGTSKETQYF
cdr3_nt: TGCAGTGCCGCTCTGGCCGGGACTAGCAAAGAGACCCAGTACTTC
cdr3_length: 15
d_call: TRBD2
v_call: TRBV20-1
j_call: TRBJ2-5
clone_size: few

cdr3_aa: CASRPKTTSGNIQYF
cdr3_nt: TGTGCCAGCAGGCCTAAGACGACTAGCGGGAACATTCAGTACTTC
cdr3_length: 15
d_call: TRBD2
v_call: TRBV6-1
j_call: TRBJ2-4
clone_size: NA

cdr3_aa: CASSNGPGELFF
cdr3_nt: TGTGCCAGCAGCAATGGTCCCGGGGAGCTGTTTTTT
cdr3_length: 12
d_call: NA
v_call: TRBV6-5
j_call: TRBJ2-2
clone_size: few

cdr3_aa: CASSLWAPTGKHTQYF
cdr3_nt: TGTGCCAGCAGTTTATGGGCCCCTACAGGGAAACATACGCAGTATTTT
cdr3_length: 16
d_call: NA
v_call: TRBV28
j_call: TRBJ2-3
clone_size: NA

cdr3_aa: CASQGVFGNTIYF
cdr3_nt: TGTGCCAGTCAAGGGGTGTTCGGAAACACCATATATTTT
cdr3_length: 13
d_call: NA
v_call: TRBV19
j_call: TRBJ1-3
clone_size: NA

cdr3_aa: CASSLAFGEPSGDTQYF
cdr3_nt: TGTGCCAGCAGCTTAGCATTTGGGGAGCCTAGCGGGGATACGCAGTATTTT
cdr3_length: 17
d_call: TRBD2
v_call: TRBV7-8
j_call: TRBJ2-3
clone_size: few

cdr3_aa: CASSPVGGPEKLFF
cdr3_nt: TGTGCCAGCAGTCCGGTGGGGGGCCCAGAAAAACTGTTTTTT
cdr3_length: 14
d_call: NA
v_call: TRBV27
j_call: TRBJ1-4
clone_size: NA

cdr3_aa: CSVEEDKNEQFF
cdr3_nt: TGCAGCGTTGAGGAAGATAAGAATGAGCAGTTCTTC
cdr3_length: 12
d_call: NA
v_call: TRBV29-1
j_call: TRBJ2-1
clone_size: NA

cdr3_aa: CSVEFSAYEQYF
cdr3_nt: TGCAGCGTTGAGTTTTCGGCTTACGAGCAGTACTTC
cdr3_length: 12
d_call: NA
v_call: TRBV29-1
j_call: TRBJ2-7
clone_size: NA

cdr3_aa: CSARNPLTGGIQPQHF
cdr3_nt: TGCAGTGCTAGAAACCCCCTGACAGGGGGCATTCAGCCCCAGCATTTT
cdr3_length: 16
d_call: TRBD1
v_call: TRBV20-1
j_call: TRBJ1-5
clone_size: few

cdr3_aa: CSASDYGTPHEKLFF
cdr3_nt: TGCAGTGCTAGCGACTACGGGACACCCCATGAAAAACTGTTTTTT
cdr3_length: 15
d_call: NA
v_call: TRBV20-1
j_call: TRBJ1-4
clone_size: NA

cdr3_aa: CSVVSEQHNEQFF
cdr3_nt: TGCAGCGTGGTTAGCGAACAACACAATGAGCAGTTCTTC
cdr3_length: 13
d_call: NA
v_call: TRBV29-1
j_call: TRBJ2-1
clone_size: few

cdr3_aa: CASSGVLAGGTLEQFF
cdr3_nt: TGTGCCAGCAGTGGGGTTCTGGCGGGAGGGACCCTTGAGCAGTTCTTC
cdr3_length: 16
d_call: TRBD2
v_call: TRBV6-1
j_call: TRBJ2-1
clone_size: few

cdr3_aa: CASRPSYSSGERF
cdr3_nt: TGTGCCAGCAGGCCCTCCTACTCTAGCGGGGAACGCTTC
cdr3_length: 13
d_call: TRBD2
v_call: TRBV6-2/TRBV6-3
j_call: TRBJ2-5
clone_size: NA

cdr3_aa: CASSPFRDGTLSGANVLTF
cdr3_nt: TGTGCCAGCAGTCCCTTCCGGGACGGAACACTCTCTGGGGCCAACGTCCTGACTTTC
cdr3_length: 19
d_call: NA
v_call: TRBV28
j_call: TRBJ2-6
clone_size: NA

cdr3_aa: CASSQVEDSNEKLFF
cdr3_nt: TGCGCCAGCAGCCAAGTAGAGGACAGTAATGAAAAACTGTTTTTT
cdr3_length: 15
d_call: NA
v_call: TRBV4-1
j_call: TRBJ1-4
clone_size: few

cdr3_aa: CAIRSDGKFQQQYF
cdr3_nt: TGTGCCATCAGATCGGACGGAAAGTTCCAACAGCAGTACTTC
cdr3_length: 14
d_call: NA
v_call: TRBV10-3
j_call: TRBJ2-7
clone_size: NA

cdr3_aa: CSKTAGGVDNEQFF
cdr3_nt: TGCAGTAAGACAGCGGGGGGAGTAGACAATGAGCAGTTCTTC
cdr3_length: 14
d_call: TRBD2
v_call: TRBV20-1
j_call: TRBJ2-1
clone_size: NA

cdr3_aa: CATRGFSSYEQYF
cdr3_nt: TGTGCCACCAGAGGGTTCTCCTCCTACGAGCAGTACTTC
cdr3_length: 13
d_call: NA
v_call: TRBV15
j_call: TRBJ2-7
clone_size: NA

cdr3_aa: CASSHGTGAFEQYF
cdr3_nt: TGTGCTAGCAGCCACGGGACAGGGGCTTTCGAGCAGTACTTC
cdr3_length: 14
d_call: TRBD1
v_call: TRBV7-7
j_call: TRBJ2-7
clone_size: few